Listed here are 24 T cell receptor beta chains from one sample, sequenced in a study of CXCR3-negative and CXCR3-positive naive CD8 T cells. Study-level points and caveats: TRB CDR3 hydrophobicity was greater in CXCR3-positive naive cells than in CXCR3-negative naive cells.

TRB cDNA was prepared as libraries by UMI-labeled 5' RACE. TCRdb derives one entry per CDR3 protein from the 5' RACE reads, leaving out DNA. This sample contains fewer than 90,000 distinct CDR3 sequences. No antigen has been assigned to these receptors. Sample: naive CXCR3+ CD8+ T cells from blood. Specified subset: CD45RO-CCR7+CD27+CD95- naive CD8+ T cells expressing CXCR3 (TNR3+). The source is a human donor in good health. Some clones in this sample may be carry-over from other donors' samples.

The chain uses TRBV15 and TRBJ1-2; TCRdb gives TRBD1 as the D gene, but with no DNA this cannot be confirmed. Germline-derived CDR1 and CDR2 are LNHNV and YYDKDF (reference sequence). The CDR3 covers 14 residues. CDR3 region: CATSGRDSRYGYTF.

This chain uses TRBV15 with TRBJ2-5; with no DNA, the TCRdb D assignment of TRBD1 cannot be verified. The CDR3 is made up of 14 amino acids. Germline V gene lookup returns CDR1 LNHNV and CDR2 YYDKDF (reference sequence). The CDR3 spells CATSRAVGGRAQYF. Full variable domain (outside the CDR3, taken from reference TRBV15 and TRBJ2-5): DAMVIQNPRYQVTQFGKPVTLSCSQTLNHNVMYWYQQKSSQAPKLLFHYYDKDFNNEADTPDNFQSRRPNTSFCFLDIRSPGLGDTAMYLCATSRAVGGRAQYFGPGTRLLVL.

J is TRBJ1-2 and V is TRBV5-5. The germline gives CDR1 SGHKS, CDR2 YYEKEE (reference sequence). This CDR3 is 14 amino acids long. The CDR3 reads CASSPRGPSYGYTF.

The genes are TRBV12-3 or TRBV12-4 and TRBJ2-7; lacking DNA, the TRBD1 call made by TCRdb goes unchecked. The CDR3 totals 15 residues. CDR3 sequence: CASSPSGTGPYEQYF.

The chain has TRBV6-5 and TRBJ2-2; TCRdb's D gene call, TRBD1, goes unchecked for lack of DNA. This CDR3 spans 16 amino acids. In germline, CDR1 is MNHEY, CDR2 SVGAGI. This CDR3 reads CASSYRGQTNTGELFF.

The genes are TRBV5-1 and TRBJ2-7. Germline CDR1 reads SGHRS; CDR2 reads YFSETQ. The CDR3 is made up of 14 amino acids. This CDR3 is CASSSENDHYEQYF. Together with reference TRBV5-1 and TRBJ2-7, the CDR3 gives the full variable domain: KAGVTQTPRYLIKTRGQQVTLSCSPISGHRSVSWYQQTPGQGLQFLFEYFSETQRNKGNFPGRFSGRQFSNSRSEMNVSTLELGDSALYLCASSSENDHYEQYFGPGTRLTVT.

The chain combines TRBV6-2 or TRBV6-3 with TRBJ1-1; TCRdb indicates TRBD1, and absent DNA this call remains unverified. Germline CDR1 reads MNHEY; CDR2 reads SVGEGT. The CDR3 is made up of 11 amino acids. The CDR3 loop reads CASSPGRDRDF.

The chain combines TRBV5-8 with TRBJ1-1. The CDR3 length is 13 residues. Germline V CDR1 and CDR2: SGHTS, YDEGEE. CDR3 residues: CASSRILSTEAFF.

V is TRBV7-6 and J is TRBJ2-7; lacking DNA, the TRBD2 call made by TCRdb goes unchecked. Germline-derived CDR1 and CDR2 are SGHVS and FNYEAQ. The CDR3 length is 12 residues. The chain's CDR3 is CASSPGEGEQYF.

The rearrangement uses TRBV14 and TRBJ2-1; no DNA is available, so the TRBD2 call from TCRdb remains unchecked. The CDR3 consists of 14 residues. Germline assignment: CDR1 SGHDN and CDR2 FVKESK. The CDR3 is CASSWGGAGNEQFF.

The chain carries TRBV4-2 and TRBJ1-1; TCRdb names TRBD1, which stays unverified in the absence of DNA. Germline loops: CDR1 LGHNA, CDR2 YNFKEQ. The CDR3 runs 14 residues. The CDR3 spells CASSQRTGLPEAVF.

The genes are TRBV20-1 and TRBJ1-5; there is no DNA to check the TCRdb D call of TRBD1. Per germline, CDR1 DFQATT and CDR2 SNEGSKA (reference sequence). This CDR3 region has 18 residues. The CDR3 here is CSARDRTEPVYSNQPQHF.

The gene calls are TRBV6-6 and TRBJ1-1; without DNA, the TCRdb call of TRBD1 cannot be checked. The CDR3 length is 13 residues. The germline CDR1 and CDR2 sequences are MNHNY and SVGAGI (reference sequence). Here the CDR3 reads CASSYEGGTEAFF.

CDR3 sequence reads: CSVRPSGGEQYF. V gene TRBV29-1 combines with J gene TRBJ2-7; no DNA is available, so the TRBD2 call from TCRdb remains unchecked. The V gene's germline CDR1 is SQVTM and CDR2 ANQGSEA. There are 12 residues in the CDR3.

V gene TRBV12-3 or TRBV12-4 combines with J gene TRBJ2-5; absent DNA, TCRdb's TRBD1 call cannot be checked. This CDR3 is built from 14 residues. The CDR3 loop is CASSLQGAQETQYF.

The chain employs TRBV5-5 and TRBJ1-3. CDR1 and CDR2 (germline): SGHKS, YYEKEE (reference sequence). The length of the CDR3 is 13 residues. The CDR3 spells CASSTSSGNTIYF.

V is TRBV12-3 or TRBV12-4 and J is TRBJ1-1; no DNA is available, so the TRBD1 call from TCRdb remains unchecked. This CDR3 comprises 11 residues. Here the CDR3 reads CASTMTGEAFF.

The chain combines TRBV12-3 or TRBV12-4 with TRBJ2-2; TCRdb's D call, TRBD2, is unchecked because there is no DNA. CDR3 length: 16 residues. Here the CDR3 reads CASSWGLAGSGGELFF.

This sequence joins TRBV11-2 and TRBJ2-5; the TRBD2 assignment by TCRdb is unverifiable without DNA. The CDR3 has 15 amino acids. Germline values: CDR1 SGHAT, CDR2 FQNNGV. This chain's CDR3 is CASTGTSGAGETQYF.

The rearrangement links TRBV7-9 to TRBJ2-7. The CDR3 loop spans 15 amino acids. Germline-derived CDR1 and CDR2 are SEHNR and FQNEAQ (reference sequence). The CDR3 loop reads CASSLAGPSSYEQYF.

This chain links TRBV6-4 with TRBJ2-3; the TCRdb D gene call, TRBD1, has no DNA to confirm it. The CDR3 spans 14 residues. CDR1 and CDR2 (germline): MRHNA, SNTAGT. CDR3 residues: CASSDGGSTDTQYF.

The V and J genes are TRBV3-1 and TRBJ1-1. The CDR3 is 15 amino acids. The germline CDR1 and CDR2 sequences are LGHDT and YNNKEL (reference sequence). CDR3: CASSQASGGRKEAFF.

CDR3 residues: CASSYFLASVSNEQFF. The chain combines TRBV6-2 or TRBV6-3 with TRBJ2-1; TCRdb's assignment of TRBD2 cannot be checked, as there is no DNA. CDR3 length: 16 residues. The germline CDR1 and CDR2 sequences are MNHEY and SVGEGT.

The chain carries TRBV27 and TRBJ1-1; TCRdb's D gene call, TRBD1, goes unchecked for lack of DNA. CDR1 and CDR2 (germline): MNHEY, SMNVEV (reference sequence). The CDR3 sequence is 15 residues long. The CDR3 spells CASSLSETGGTEAFF.